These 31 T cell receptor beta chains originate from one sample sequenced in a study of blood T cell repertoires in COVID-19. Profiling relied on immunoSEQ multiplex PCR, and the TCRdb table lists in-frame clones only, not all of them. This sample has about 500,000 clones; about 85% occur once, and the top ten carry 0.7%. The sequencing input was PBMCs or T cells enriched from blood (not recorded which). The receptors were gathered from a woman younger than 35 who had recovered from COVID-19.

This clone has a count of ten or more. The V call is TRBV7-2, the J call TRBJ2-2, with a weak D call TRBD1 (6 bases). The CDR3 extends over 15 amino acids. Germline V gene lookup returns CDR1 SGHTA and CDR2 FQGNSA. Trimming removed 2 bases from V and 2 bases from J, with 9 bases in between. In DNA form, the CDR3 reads TGTGCCAGCAGCTTAAGACAGGCCAACACCGGGGAGCTGTTTTTT. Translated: CASSLRQANTGELFF.

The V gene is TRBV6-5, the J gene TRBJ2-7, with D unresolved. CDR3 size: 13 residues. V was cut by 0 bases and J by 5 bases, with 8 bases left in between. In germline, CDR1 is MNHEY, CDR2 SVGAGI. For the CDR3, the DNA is TGTGCCAGCAGTTACTCATGGCAAAACGAGCAGTACTTC. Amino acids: CASSYSWQNEQYF.

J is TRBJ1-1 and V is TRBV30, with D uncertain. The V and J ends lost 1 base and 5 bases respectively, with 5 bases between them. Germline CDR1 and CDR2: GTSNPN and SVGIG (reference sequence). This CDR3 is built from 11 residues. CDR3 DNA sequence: TGTGCCTGGAGTGAACAGACTGAAGCTTTCTTT. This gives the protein CAWSEQTEAFF. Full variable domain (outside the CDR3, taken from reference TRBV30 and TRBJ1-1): SQTIHQWPATLVQPVGSPLSLECTVEGTSNPNLYWYRQAAGRGLQLLFYSVGIGQISSEVPQNLSASRPQDRQFILSSKKLLLSDSGFYLCAWSEQTEAFFGQGTRLTVV.

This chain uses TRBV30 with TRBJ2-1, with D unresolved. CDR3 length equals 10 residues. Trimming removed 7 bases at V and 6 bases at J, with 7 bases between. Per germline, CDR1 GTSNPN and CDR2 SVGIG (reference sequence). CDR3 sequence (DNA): TGTGCCTACCCTATCAATGAGCAGTTCTTC. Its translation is CAYPINEQFF. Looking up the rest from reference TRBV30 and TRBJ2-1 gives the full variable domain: SQTIHQWPATLVQPVGSPLSLECTVEGTSNPNLYWYRQAAGRGLQLLFYSVGIGQISSEVPQNLSASRPQDRQFILSSKKLLLSDSGFYLCAYPINEQFFGPGTRLTVL.

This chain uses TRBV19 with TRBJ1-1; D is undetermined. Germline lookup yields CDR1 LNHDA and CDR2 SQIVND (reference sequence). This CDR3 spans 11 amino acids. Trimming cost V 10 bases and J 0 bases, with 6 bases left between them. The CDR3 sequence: CATQLNTEAFF. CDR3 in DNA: TGTGCCACACAGTTGAACACTGAAGCTTTCTTT.

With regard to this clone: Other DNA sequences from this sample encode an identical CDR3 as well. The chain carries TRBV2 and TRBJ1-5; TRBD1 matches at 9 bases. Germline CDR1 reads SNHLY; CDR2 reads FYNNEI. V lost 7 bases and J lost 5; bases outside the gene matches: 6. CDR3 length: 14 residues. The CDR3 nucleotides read TGTGCCAGCACCTTGGGACAGGGAGATCAGCCCCAGCATTTT. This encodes CASTLGQGDQPQHF.

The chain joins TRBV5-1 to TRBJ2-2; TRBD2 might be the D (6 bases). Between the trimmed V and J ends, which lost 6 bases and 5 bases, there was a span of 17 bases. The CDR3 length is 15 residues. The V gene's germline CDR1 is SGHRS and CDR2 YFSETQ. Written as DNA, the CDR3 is TGCGCCAGCAAAATGGGAGGATTCACTACCGGGGAGCTGTTTTTT. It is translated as CASKMGGFTTGELFF.

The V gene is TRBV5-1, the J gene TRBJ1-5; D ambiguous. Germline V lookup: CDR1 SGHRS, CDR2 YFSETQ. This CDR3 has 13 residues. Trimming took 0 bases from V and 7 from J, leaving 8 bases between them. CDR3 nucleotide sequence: TGCGCCAGCAGCTTGGATACGGGACAGCCCCAGCATTTT. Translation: CASSLDTGQPQHF.

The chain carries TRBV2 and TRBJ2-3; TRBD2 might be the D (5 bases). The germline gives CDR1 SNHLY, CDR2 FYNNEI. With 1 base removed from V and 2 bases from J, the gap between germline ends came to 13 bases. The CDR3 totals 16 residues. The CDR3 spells CASSEDLRDTTDTQYF. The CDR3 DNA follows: TGTGCCAGCAGTGAAGACTTGAGGGATACCACAGATACGCAGTATTTT.

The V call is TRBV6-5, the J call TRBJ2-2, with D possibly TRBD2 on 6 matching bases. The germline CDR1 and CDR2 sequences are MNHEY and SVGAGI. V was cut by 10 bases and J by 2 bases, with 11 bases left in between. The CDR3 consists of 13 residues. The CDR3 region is CATRRGNTGELFF. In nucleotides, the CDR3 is TGTGCCACCCGGAGGGGAAACACCGGGGAGCTGTTTTTT.

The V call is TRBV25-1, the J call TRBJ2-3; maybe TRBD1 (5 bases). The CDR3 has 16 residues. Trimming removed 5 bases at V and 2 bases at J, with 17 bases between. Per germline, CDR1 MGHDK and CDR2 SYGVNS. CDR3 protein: CASSSGRALDTDTQYF. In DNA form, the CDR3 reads TGTGCCAGCAGTAGTGGCAGGGCCTTAGACACAGATACGCAGTATTTT. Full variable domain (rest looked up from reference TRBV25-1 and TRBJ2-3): EADIYQTPRYLVIGTGKKITLECSQTMGHDKMYWYQQDPGMELHLIHYSYGVNSTEKGDLSSESTVSRIRTEHFPLTLESARPSHTSQYLCASSSGRALDTDTQYFGPGTRLTVL.

CDR3 residues: CASSFRTSGTGELFF. The CDR3 nucleotides are TGTGCCAGCAGCTTTCGGACTAGCGGCACCGGGGAGCTGTTTTTT. This chain links TRBV7-2 with TRBJ2-2; 10 bases align to TRBD2. V lost 3 bases to trimming and J lost 4 bases; unmatched junction nucleotides: 2. This CDR3 region has 15 residues. Germline V gene lookup returns CDR1 SGHTA and CDR2 FQGNSA.

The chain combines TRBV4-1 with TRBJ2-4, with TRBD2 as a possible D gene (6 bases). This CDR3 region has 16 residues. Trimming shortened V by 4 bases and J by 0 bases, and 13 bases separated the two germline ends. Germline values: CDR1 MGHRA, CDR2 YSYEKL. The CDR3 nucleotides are TGCGCCAGCAGCCCTCCGGGGGTACTAGCCAAAAACATTCAGTACTTC. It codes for CASSPPGVLAKNIQYF.

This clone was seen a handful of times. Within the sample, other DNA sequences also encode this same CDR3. The CDR3 is CASSLDRNTEAFF. The CDR3 coding sequence is TGTGCCAGCAGCCTAGACAGAAACACTGAAGCTTTCTTT. The genes are TRBV7-2 and TRBJ1-1, with D possibly being TRBD1 (5 bases). The germline V and J ends were trimmed by 5 bases and 2 bases, with 9 bases remaining between them. CDR3 size: 13 residues. Germline V gives CDR1 SGHTA, CDR2 FQGNSA. Full variable domain (remainder filled in from reference TRBV7-2 and TRBJ1-1): GAGVSQSPSNKVTEKGKDVELRCDPISGHTALYWYRQSLGQGLEFLIYFQGNSAPDKSGLPSDRFSAERTGGSVSTLTIQRTQQEDSAVYLCASSLDRNTEAFFGQGTRLTVV.

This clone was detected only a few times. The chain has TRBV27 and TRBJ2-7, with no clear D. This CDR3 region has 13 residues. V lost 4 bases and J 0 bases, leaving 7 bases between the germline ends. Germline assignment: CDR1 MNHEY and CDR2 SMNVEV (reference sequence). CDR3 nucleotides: TGTGCCAGCAGTTACGTCAGCTCCTACGAGCAGTACTTC. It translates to CASSYVSSYEQYF.

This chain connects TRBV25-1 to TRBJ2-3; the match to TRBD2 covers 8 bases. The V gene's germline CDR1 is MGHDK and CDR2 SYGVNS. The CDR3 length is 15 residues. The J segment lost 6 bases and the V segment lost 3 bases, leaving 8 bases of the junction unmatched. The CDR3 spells CASSDKRGGGDTQYF. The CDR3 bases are TGTGCCAGCAGTGACAAACGGGGGGGCGGGGATACGCAGTATTTT.

The CDR3 sequence: CASSSAGGTEAFF. CDR3 nucleotide sequence: TGTGCCAGCAGCTCCGCAGGGGGCACTGAAGCTTTCTTT. The genes are TRBV7-3 and TRBJ1-1; the match to TRBD1 covers 7 bases. The germline V gene has CDR1 SGHTA and CDR2 FQGTGA. Trimming took 4 bases from V and 4 from J; bases not matched to a gene: 3. The CDR3 spans 13 residues.

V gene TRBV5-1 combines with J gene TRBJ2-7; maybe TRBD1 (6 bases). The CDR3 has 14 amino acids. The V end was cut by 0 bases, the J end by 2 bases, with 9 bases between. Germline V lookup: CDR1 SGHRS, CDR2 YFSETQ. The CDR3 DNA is TGCGCCAGCAGCTTGGGGACAGAGACCTACGAGCAGTACTTC. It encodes CASSLGTETYEQYF.

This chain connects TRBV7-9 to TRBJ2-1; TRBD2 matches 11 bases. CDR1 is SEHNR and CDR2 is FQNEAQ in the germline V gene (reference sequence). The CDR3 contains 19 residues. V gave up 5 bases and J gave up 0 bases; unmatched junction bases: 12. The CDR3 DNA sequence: TGTGCCAGCAGCGTAGGGGATAGCGGGGGGGTACTCTCCTACAATGAGCAGTTCTTC. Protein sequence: CASSVGDSGGVLSYNEQFF.

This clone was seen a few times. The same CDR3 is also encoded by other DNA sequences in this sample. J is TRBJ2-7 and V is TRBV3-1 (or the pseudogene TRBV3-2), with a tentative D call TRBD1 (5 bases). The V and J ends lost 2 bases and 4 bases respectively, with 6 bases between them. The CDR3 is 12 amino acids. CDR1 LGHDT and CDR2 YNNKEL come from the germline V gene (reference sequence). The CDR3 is CASSQRGYEQYF. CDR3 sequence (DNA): TGTGCCAGCAGCCAAAGGGGATACGAGCAGTACTTC.

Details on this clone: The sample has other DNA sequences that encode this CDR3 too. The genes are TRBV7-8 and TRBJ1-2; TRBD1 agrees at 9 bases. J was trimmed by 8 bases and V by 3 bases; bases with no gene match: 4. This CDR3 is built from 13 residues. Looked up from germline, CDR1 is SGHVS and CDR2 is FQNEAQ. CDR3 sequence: CASSLAGQGGYTF. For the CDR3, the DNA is TGTGCCAGCAGCTTGGCGGGACAGGGAGGCTACACCTTC.

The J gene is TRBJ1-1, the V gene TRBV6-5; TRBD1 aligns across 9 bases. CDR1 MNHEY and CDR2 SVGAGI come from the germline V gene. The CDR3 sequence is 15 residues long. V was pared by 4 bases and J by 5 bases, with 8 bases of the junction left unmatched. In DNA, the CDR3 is TGTGCCAGCAGTTCCGGGACAGGGTGGGGAACTGAAGCTTTCTTT. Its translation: CASSSGTGWGTEAFF.

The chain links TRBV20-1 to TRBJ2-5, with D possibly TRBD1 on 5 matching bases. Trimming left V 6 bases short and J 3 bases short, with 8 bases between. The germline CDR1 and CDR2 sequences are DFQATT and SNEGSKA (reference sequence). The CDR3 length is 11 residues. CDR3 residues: CSADTKETQYF. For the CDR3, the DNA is TGCAGTGCGGACACCAAAGAGACCCAGTACTTC.

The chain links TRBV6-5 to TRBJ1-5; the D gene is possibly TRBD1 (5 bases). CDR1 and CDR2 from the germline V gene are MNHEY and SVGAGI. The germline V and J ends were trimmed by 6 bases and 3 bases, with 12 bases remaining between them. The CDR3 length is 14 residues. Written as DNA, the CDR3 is TGTGCCAGCAGCCCCGGGACTTTCAATCAGCCCCAGCATTTT. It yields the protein CASSPGTFNQPQHF.

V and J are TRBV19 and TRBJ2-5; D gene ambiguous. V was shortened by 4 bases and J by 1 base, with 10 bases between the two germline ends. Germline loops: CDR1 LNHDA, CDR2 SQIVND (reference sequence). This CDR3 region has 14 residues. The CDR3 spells CASSTLGGQETQYF. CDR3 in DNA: TGTGCCAGTAGTACCCTCGGCGGCCAAGAGACCCAGTACTTC.

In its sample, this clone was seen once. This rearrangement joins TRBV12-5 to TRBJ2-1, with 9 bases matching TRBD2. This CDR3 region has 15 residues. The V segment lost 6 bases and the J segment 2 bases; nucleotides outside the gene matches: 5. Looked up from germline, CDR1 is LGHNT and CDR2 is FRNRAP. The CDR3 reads CASGPGTSTYNEQFF. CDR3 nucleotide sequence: TGTGCTAGTGGCCCCGGGACTAGCACCTACAATGAGCAGTTCTTC. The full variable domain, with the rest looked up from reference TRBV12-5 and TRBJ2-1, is DARVTQTPRHKVTEMGQEVTMRCQPILGHNTVFWYRQTMMQGLELLAYFRNRAPLDDSGMPKDRFSAEMPDATLATLKIQPSEPRDSAVYFCASGPGTSTYNEQFFGPGTRLTVL.

CDR3 nucleotides: TGTGCCAGCAGGAAGTCTAGTGACTATAGCAATCAGCCCCAGCATTTT. Translating gives CASRKSSDYSNQPQHF. The rearrangement joins TRBV28 to TRBJ1-5; the D is unclear. The germline V and J ends were trimmed by 6 bases and 0 bases, with 15 bases remaining between them. The CDR3 totals 16 residues. Germline CDR1 and CDR2: MDHEN and SYDVKM.

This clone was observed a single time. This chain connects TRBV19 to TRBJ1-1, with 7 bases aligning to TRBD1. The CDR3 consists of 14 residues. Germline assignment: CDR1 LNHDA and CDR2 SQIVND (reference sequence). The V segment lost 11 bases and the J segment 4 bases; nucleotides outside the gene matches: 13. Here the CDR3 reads CAAQPTGIGTEAFF. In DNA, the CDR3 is TGTGCCGCTCAACCGACAGGGATTGGCACTGAAGCTTTCTTT.

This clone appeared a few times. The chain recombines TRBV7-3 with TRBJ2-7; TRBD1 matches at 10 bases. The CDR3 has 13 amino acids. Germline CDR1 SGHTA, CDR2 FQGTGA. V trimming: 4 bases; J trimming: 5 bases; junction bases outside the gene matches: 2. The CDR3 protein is CASSSTGGNEQYF. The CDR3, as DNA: TGTGCCAGCAGCTCGACAGGGGGCAACGAGCAGTACTTC.

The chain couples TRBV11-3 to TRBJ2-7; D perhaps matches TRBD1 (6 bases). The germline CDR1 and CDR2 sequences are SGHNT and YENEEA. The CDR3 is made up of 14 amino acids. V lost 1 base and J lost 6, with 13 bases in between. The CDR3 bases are TGTGCCAGCAGCTTAGGACAGGAGGAAGGCGAGCAGTACTTC. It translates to CASSLGQEEGEQYF.

DNA for the CDR3: TGTGCCAGCAGCTTTCGAGGCGGTCCTAATGAAGCTTTCTTT. This translates into CASSFRGGPNEAFF. The chain uses TRBV5-6 and TRBJ1-1; no reliable D call. The CDR3 is 14 amino acids. Trimming removed 2 bases from V and 7 bases from J, with 15 bases in between. CDR1 and CDR2 from the germline V gene are SGHDT and YYEEEE. The full variable domain, its missing parts supplied by reference TRBV5-6 and TRBJ1-1, is DAGVTQSPTHLIKTRGQQVTLRCSPKSGHDTVSWYQQALGQGPQFIFQYYEEEERQRGNFPDRFSGHQFPNYSSELNVNALLLGDSALYLCASSFRGGPNEAFFGQGTRLTVV.